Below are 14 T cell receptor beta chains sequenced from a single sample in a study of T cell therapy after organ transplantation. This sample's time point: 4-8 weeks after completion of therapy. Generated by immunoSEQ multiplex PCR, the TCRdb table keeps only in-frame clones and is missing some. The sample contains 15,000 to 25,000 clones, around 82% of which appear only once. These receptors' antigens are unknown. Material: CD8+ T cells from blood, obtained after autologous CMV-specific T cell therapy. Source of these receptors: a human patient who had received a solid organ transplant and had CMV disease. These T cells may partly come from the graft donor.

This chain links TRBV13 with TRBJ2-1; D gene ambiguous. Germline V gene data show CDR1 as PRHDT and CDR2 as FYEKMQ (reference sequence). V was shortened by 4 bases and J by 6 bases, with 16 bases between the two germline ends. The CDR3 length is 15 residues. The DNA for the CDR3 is TGTGCCAGCAGCTCCGGACCCATCCCCGCCAATGAGCAGTTCTTC. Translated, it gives CASSSGPIPANEQFF.

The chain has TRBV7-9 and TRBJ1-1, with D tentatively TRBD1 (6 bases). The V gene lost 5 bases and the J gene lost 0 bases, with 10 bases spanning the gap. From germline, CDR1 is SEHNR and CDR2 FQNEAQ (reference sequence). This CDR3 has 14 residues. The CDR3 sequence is CASSSDRMNTEAFF. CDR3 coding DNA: TGTGCCAGCAGCAGCGACAGGATGAACACTGAAGCTTTCTTT.

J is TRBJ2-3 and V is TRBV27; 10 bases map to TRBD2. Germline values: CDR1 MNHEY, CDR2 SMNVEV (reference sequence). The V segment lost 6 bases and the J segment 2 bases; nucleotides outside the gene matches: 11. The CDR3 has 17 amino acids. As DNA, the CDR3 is TGTGCCAGCAGCAACCTCTTACTAGCGGGGACCACAGATACGCAGTATTTT. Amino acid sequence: CASSNLLLAGTTDTQYF.

This CDR3 reads CASSLTWKGANQPQHF. For the CDR3, the DNA is TGTGCCAGCAGTTTAACGTGGAAGGGGGCCAATCAGCCCCAGCATTTT. The V call is TRBV27, the J call TRBJ1-5; 7 bases line up with TRBD1. The CDR3 contains 16 residues. V lost 2 bases, J lost 3 bases, and 7 bases stayed unmatched. CDR1 is MNHEY, CDR2 SMNVEV, per germline (reference sequence).

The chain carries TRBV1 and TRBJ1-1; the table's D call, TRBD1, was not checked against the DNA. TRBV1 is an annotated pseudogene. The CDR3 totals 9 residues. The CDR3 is CTSSQPTFF. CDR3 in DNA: TGCACCAGCAGCCAACCCACTTTCTTT.

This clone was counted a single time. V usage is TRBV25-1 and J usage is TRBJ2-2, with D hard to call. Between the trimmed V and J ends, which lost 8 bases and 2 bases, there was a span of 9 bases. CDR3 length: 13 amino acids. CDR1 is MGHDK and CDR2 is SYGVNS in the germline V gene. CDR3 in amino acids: CASPDSNTGELFF. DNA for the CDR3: TGTGCCAGCCCTGACTCTAACACCGGGGAGCTGTTTTTT. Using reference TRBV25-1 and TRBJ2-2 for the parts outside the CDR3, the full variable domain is EADIYQTPRYLVIGTGKKITLECSQTMGHDKMYWYQQDPGMELHLIHYSYGVNSTEKGDLSSESTVSRIRTEHFPLTLESARPSHTSQYLCASPDSNTGELFFGEGSRLTVL.

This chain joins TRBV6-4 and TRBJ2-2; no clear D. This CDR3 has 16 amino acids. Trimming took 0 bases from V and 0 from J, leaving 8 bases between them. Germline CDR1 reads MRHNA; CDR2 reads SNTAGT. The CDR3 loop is CASSDSAQTNTGELFF. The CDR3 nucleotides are TGTGCCAGCAGTGACTCGGCGCAAACGAACACCGGGGAGCTGTTTTTT.

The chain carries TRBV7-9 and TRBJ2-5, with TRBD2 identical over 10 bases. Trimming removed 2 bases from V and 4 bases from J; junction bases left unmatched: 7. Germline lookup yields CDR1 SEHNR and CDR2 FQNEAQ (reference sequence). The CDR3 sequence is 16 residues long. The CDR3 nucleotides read TGTGCCAGCAGCTTAACTAGCGGGAACAATAGAGAGACCCAGTACTTC. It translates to CASSLTSGNNRETQYF.

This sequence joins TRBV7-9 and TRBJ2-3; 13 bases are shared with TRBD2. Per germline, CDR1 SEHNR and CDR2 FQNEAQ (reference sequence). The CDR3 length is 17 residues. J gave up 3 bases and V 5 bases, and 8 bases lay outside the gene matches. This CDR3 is CASSQSTSGRATDTQYF. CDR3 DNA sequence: TGTGCCAGCAGCCAAAGCACTAGCGGGAGGGCAACAGATACGCAGTATTTT.

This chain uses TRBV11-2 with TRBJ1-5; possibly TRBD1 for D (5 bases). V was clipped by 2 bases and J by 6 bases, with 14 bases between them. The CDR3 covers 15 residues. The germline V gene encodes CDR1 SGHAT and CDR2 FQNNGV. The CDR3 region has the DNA TGTGCCAGCAGCTTAACCAAGGGTAGGGGTCAGCCCCAGCATTTT. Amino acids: CASSLTKGRGQPQHF. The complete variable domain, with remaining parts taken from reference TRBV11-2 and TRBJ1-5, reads EAGVAQSPRYKIIEKRQSVAFWCNPISGHATLYWYQQILGQGPKLLIQFQNNGVVDDSQLPKDRFSAERLKGVDSTLKIQPAKLEDSAVYLCASSLTKGRGQPQHFGDGTRLSIL.

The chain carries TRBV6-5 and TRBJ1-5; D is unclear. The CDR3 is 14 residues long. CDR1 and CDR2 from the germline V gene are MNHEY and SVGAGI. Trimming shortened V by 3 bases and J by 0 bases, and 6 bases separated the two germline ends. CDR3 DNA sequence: TGTGCCAGCAGTTATGGAAATAGCAATCAGCCCCAGCATTTT. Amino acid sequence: CASSYGNSNQPQHF.

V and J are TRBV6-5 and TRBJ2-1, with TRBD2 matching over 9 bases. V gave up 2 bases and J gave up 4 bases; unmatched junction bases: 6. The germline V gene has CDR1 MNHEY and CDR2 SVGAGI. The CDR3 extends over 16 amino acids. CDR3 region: CASSYVPAGGYNEQFF. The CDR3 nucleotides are TGTGCCAGCAGTTACGTCCCAGCGGGAGGATACAATGAGCAGTTCTTC.

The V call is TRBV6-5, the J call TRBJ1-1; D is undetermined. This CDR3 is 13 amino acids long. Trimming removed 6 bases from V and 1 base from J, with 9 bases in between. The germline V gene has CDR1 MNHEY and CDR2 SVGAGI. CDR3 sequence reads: CASSELWNTEAFF. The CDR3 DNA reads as TGTGCCAGCAGCGAGCTCTGGAACACTGAAGCTTTCTTT.

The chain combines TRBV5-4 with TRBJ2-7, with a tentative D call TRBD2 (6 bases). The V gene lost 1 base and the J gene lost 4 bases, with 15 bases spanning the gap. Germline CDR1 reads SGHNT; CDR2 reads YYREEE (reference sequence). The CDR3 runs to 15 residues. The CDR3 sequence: CASSLWGSGEYEQYF. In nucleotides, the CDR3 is TGTGCCAGCAGCTTGTGGGGTAGCGGAGAATACGAGCAGTACTTC.